The next 16 T cell receptor beta chains were all read from a single sample in a study of blood T cell repertoires in COVID-19. TCRdb keeps only in-frame clones here, not all; method: immunoSEQ multiplex PCR. The sample yields under 250,000 clones, roughly 85% seen once. The specimen was peripheral blood. The receptors come from a man aged 45-65 years with COVID-19, enrolled during active disease.

This chain connects TRBV3-1 (or the pseudogene TRBV3-2) to TRBJ1-1, with 9 bases lining up with TRBD1. This CDR3 comprises 16 residues. In germline, CDR1 is LGHDT, CDR2 YNNKEL (reference sequence). V lost 4 bases, J lost 2 bases, and 8 bases stayed unmatched. CDR3 coding DNA: TGTGCCAGCAGCCCATATTCGACAGGGGGAAACACTGAAGCTTTCTTT. As protein: CASSPYSTGGNTEAFF.

V usage is TRBV6-5 and J usage is TRBJ1-2; D gene uncertain. The CDR3 totals 14 residues. Germline CDR1 and CDR2: MNHEY and SVGAGI. Trimming removed 3 bases from V and 6 bases from J, with 14 bases in between. CDR3 coding DNA: TGTGCCAGCAGTTATGGGCTGGGTCGTGATGGCTACACCTTC. Translated: CASSYGLGRDGYTF.

This chain links TRBV10-1 with TRBJ1-5, with TRBD1 matching over 10 bases. This CDR3 region has 17 residues. V gave up 4 bases and J gave up 0 bases; unmatched junction bases: 6. Germline loops: CDR1 WNHNN, CDR2 SYGVQD (reference sequence). CDR3 nucleotide sequence: TGCGCCAGCAGTGTGCCGGGACAGGGGCATAGCAATCAGCCCCAGCATTTT. This codes for CASSVPGQGHSNQPQHF.

The V call is TRBV2, the J call TRBJ2-3, with 8 positions matching TRBD2. J gave up 4 bases and V 6 bases, and 12 bases lay outside the gene matches. Germline assignment: CDR1 SNHLY and CDR2 FYNNEI. This CDR3 contains 16 residues. CDR3 in DNA: TGTGCCAGCAGCGAATGGCCAGCGGGGGCCGCAGATACGCAGTATTTT. This sequence encodes CASSEWPAGAADTQYF.

J is TRBJ1-5 and V is TRBV5-6; no firm D call. Germline V gene lookup returns CDR1 SGHDT and CDR2 YYEEEE. The CDR3 consists of 14 residues. V was shortened by 1 base and J by 4 bases, with 9 bases between the two germline ends. The CDR3 nucleotides are TGTGCCAGCAGCTTGTGGGGAGGTAATCAGCCCCAGCATTTT. It encodes CASSLWGGNQPQHF.

The CDR3 DNA sequence: TGCAGCGTTGAACAAAACTACGAGCAGTACTTC. Residues: CSVEQNYEQYF. This sequence joins TRBV29-1 and TRBJ2-7; D uncertain. V was shortened by 2 bases and J by 3 bases, with 5 bases between the two germline ends. CDR3 length equals 11 residues. Germline V lookup: CDR1 SQVTM, CDR2 ANQGSEA.

The table lists this clone with a few counts. This chain uses TRBV28 with TRBJ2-7; TRBD1 matches 9 bases. This CDR3 comprises 15 residues. The V segment lost 5 bases and the J segment 0 bases; nucleotides outside the gene matches: 5. The germline CDR1 and CDR2 sequences are MDHEN and SYDVKM. The CDR3 DNA reads TGTGCCAGCAGTGAAACAGGGGGCAGCTCCTACGAGCAGTACTTC. Encoded protein: CASSETGGSSYEQYF.

The chain is built from TRBV6-6 and TRBJ1-5; the match to TRBD1 covers 10 bases. The CDR3 length is 14 residues. J was trimmed by 4 bases and V by 6 bases; bases with no gene match: 3. Germline CDR1 is MNHNY and CDR2 is SVGAGI (reference sequence). The CDR3 sequence is CASSPGQGNQPQHF. CDR3 bases: TGTGCCAGCAGCCCGGGACAGGGGAATCAGCCCCAGCATTTT.

The chain has TRBV9 and TRBJ1-4; 10 bases line up with TRBD1. Losses at the gene ends were 3 bases for V and 8 bases for J; bases not matched to a gene: 4. This CDR3 contains 14 residues. CDR1 is SGDLS and CDR2 is YYNGEE in the germline V gene. The CDR3 protein is CASSAGQGVEKLFF. DNA of the CDR3: TGTGCCAGCAGCGCCGGACAGGGGGTGGAAAAACTGTTTTTT.

V gene TRBV5-1 combines with J gene TRBJ2-7; D is uncertain. With 0 bases removed from V and 7 bases from J, the gap between germline ends came to 11 bases. The CDR3 has 13 residues. Germline V gene lookup returns CDR1 SGHRS and CDR2 YFSETQ. CDR3 bases: TGCGCCAGCAGCTTGGGGGTCTTGAGGGAGCAGTACTTC. Translation: CASSLGVLREQYF.

The chain carries TRBV4-1 and TRBJ1-2; tentatively, D is TRBD1 (5 bases). Germline V lookup: CDR1 MGHRA, CDR2 YSYEKL. CDR3 length: 15 amino acids. Trimming took off 0 bases at V and 2 bases at J, with 10 bases between the two ends. The CDR3 loop is CASSQERTTNYGYTF. CDR3 bases: TGCGCCAGCAGCCAAGAGAGGACAACGAACTATGGCTACACCTTC.

J is TRBJ1-2 and V is TRBV7-6; 8 nucleotides agree with TRBD1. This CDR3 is 18 amino acids long. J gave up 1 base and V 1 base, and 11 bases lay outside the gene matches. Germline CDR1 is SGHVS and CDR2 is FNYEAQ. The CDR3 loop reads CASSLGLRGQGDNYGYTF. The CDR3 coding sequence is TGTGCCAGCAGCTTAGGGCTCAGGGGGCAGGGGGATAACTATGGCTACACCTTC.

The CDR3 region has the DNA TGCGCCAGCAGCGAACTAGCGGGGGTCTACAATGAGCAGTTCTTC. Amino acid sequence: CASSELAGVYNEQFF. The chain carries TRBV5-1 and TRBJ2-1; 11 bases match TRBD2. Unmatched junction bases numbered 3, after V lost 4 bases and J lost 3 bases. Germline V gene lookup returns CDR1 SGHRS and CDR2 YFSETQ. CDR3 length equals 15 residues.

V gene TRBV7-9 combines with J gene TRBJ2-3, with TRBD1 as a possible D gene (6 bases). The CDR3 spans 14 residues. Trimming removed 1 base from V and 6 bases from J, with 11 bases in between. Germline V lookup: CDR1 SEHNR, CDR2 FQNEAQ (reference sequence). The CDR3 protein is CASSLVGQGDTQYF. CDR3 coding DNA: TGTGCCAGCAGCTTAGTGGGGCAGGGGGATACGCAGTATTTT.

This clone showed up just once. This chain connects TRBV9 to TRBJ1-3, with D possibly TRBD1 on 6 matching bases. The germline V and J ends were trimmed by 0 bases and 11 bases, with 18 bases remaining between them. Germline CDR1 and CDR2: SGDLS and YYNGEE. This CDR3 has 15 amino acids. The CDR3 protein is CASSVAPSRGGAIYF. For the CDR3, the DNA is TGTGCCAGCAGCGTAGCTCCGTCCCGTGGGGGCGCCATATATTTT.

The gene calls are TRBV30 and TRBJ1-2; D is possibly TRBD1 (5 bases). Deletions cut 0 bases from V and 2 bases from J, with 16 bases between. This CDR3 has 16 amino acids. Germline V gene sequence: CDR1 GTSNPN, CDR2 SVGIG (reference sequence). In nucleotides, the CDR3 is TGTGCCTGGAGTGTAGGACACTTACACCTAAACTATGGCTACACCTTC. Protein product: CAWSVGHLHLNYGYTF.